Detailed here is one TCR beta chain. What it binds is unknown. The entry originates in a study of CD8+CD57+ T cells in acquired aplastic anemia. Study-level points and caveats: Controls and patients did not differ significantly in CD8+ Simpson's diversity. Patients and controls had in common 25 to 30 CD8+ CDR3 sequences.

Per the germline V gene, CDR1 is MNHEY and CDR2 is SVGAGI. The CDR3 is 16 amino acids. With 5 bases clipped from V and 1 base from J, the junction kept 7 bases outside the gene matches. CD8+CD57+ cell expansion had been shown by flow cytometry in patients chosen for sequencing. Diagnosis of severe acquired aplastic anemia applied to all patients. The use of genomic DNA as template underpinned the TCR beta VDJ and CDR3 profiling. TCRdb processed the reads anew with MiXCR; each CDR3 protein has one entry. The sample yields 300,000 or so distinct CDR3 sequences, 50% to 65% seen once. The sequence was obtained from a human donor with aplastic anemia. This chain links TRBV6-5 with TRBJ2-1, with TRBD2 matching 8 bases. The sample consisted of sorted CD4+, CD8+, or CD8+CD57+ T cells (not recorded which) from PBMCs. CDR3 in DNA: TGTGCCAGCAGTGCCCACGGGGGGGGTTCCTACAATGAGCAGTTCTTC. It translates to CASSAHGGGSYNEQFF.